Here is one T cell receptor (beta chain) with its context. The antigen remains undetermined. Original processing notes: Clonotypes per individual ranged from about 90,000 to nearly 500,000. One entry per CDR3 protein results from TCRdb running MiXCR on the 5' RACE reads. The V and J calls here are based on TCRdb, not the publication. Among 350,000 to 400,000 distinct CDR3 sequences listed, 28% were seen once. Germline lookup yields CDR1 DFQATT and CDR2 SNEGSKA (reference sequence). The CDR3 covers 12 residues. Trimming stripped 5 bases from V and 0 bases from J, with 6 bases between. This entry belongs to a study of identical twins' blood T cells. Six healthy women, forming three identical twin pairs, donated samples. General study points: Shared CDR3 clonotype counts tracked mainly the product of cloneset sizes.

This clonotype was obtained from a woman between 18 and 55 years old in good health. This sequence joins TRBV20-1 and TRBJ2-3; D is unresolved. The sequenced sample consisted of PBMCs. CDR3: CSAAASTDTQYF. CDR3 nucleotide sequence: TGCAGTGCTGCTGCGAGCACAGATACGCAGTATTTT.